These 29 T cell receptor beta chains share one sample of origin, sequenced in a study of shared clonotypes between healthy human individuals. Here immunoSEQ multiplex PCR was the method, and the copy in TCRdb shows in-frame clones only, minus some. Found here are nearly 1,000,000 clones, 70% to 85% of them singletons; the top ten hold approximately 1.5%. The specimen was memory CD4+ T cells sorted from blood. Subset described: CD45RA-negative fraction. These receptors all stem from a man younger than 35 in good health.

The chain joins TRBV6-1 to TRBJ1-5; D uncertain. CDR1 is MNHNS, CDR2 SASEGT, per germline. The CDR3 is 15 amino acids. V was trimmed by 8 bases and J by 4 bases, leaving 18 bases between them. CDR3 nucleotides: TGTGCCAGCGGGCGCAGCTCCGTAGGGAATCAGCCCCAGCATTTT. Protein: CASGRSSVGNQPQHF.

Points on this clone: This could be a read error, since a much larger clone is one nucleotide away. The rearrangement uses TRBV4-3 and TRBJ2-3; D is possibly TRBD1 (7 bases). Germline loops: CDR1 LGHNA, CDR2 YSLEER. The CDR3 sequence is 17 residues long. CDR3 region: CVSSQGSQGGRTDTQYF. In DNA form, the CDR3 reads TGCGTCAGCAGCCAAGGGTCTCAGGGGGGTCGCACAGATACGCAGTATTTT.

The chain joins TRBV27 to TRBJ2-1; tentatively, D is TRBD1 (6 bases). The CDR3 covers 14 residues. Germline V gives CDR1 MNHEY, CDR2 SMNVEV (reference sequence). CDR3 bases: TGTGCAACAGGGAACCCTTTCAAGTGGGATGAGCAGTTCTTC. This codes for CATGNPFKWDEQFF.

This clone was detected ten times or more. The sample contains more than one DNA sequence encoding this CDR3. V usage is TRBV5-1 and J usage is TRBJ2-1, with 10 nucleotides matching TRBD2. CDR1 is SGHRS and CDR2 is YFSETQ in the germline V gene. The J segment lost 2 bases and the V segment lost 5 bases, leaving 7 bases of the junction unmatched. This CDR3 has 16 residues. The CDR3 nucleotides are TGCGCCAGCAGTCCAATCCTAGCGGGGGCCTACAATGAGCAGTTCTTC. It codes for CASSPILAGAYNEQFF.

For the CDR3, the DNA is TGTGCCAGCAGTGTTATCGGGGGAGCTAACTATGGCTACACCTTC. Protein: CASSVIGGANYGYTF. V is TRBV2 and J is TRBJ1-2, with D possibly being TRBD1 (5 bases). This CDR3 comprises 15 residues. Germline V gives CDR1 SNHLY, CDR2 FYNNEI. Trimming removed 4 bases from V and 0 bases from J, with 12 bases in between.

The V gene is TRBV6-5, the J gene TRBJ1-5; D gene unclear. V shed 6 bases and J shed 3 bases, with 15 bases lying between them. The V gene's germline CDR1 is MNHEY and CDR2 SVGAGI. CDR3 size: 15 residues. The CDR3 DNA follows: TGTGCCAGCAGCCAATATCGGGAGGCCAATCAGCCCCAGCATTTT. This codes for CASSQYREANQPQHF.

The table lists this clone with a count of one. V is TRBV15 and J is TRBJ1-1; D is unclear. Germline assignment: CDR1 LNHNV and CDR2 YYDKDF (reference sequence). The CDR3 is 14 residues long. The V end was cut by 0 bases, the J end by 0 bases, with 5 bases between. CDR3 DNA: TGTGCCACCAGCAGAGATAGCATGAACACTGAAGCTTTCTTT. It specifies CATSRDSMNTEAFF.

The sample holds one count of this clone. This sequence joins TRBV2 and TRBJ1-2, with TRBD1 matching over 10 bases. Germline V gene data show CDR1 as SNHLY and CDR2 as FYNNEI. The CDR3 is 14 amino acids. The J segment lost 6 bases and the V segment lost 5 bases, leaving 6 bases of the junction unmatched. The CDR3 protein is CASSRTGGRDGYTF. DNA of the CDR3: TGTGCCAGCAGTAGGACAGGGGGACGGGATGGCTACACCTTC.

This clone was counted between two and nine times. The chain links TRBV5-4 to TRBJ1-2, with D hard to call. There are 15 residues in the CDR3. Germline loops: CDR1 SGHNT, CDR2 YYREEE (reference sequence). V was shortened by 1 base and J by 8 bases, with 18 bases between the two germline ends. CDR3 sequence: CASSLSQTGLGGYTF. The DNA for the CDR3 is TGTGCCAGCAGCTTGTCTCAAACTGGTCTAGGAGGCTACACCTTC.

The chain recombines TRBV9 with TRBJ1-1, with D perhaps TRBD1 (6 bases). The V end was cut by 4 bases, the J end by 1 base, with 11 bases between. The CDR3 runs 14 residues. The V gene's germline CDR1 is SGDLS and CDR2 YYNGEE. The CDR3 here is CASSRLQGNTEAFF. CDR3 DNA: TGTGCCAGCAGCCGCCTACAGGGGAACACTGAAGCTTTCTTT.

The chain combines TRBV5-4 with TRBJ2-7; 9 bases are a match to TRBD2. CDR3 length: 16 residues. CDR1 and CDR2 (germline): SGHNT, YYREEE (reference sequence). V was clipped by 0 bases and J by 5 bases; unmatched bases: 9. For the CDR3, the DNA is TGTGCCAGCAGCTTGGAGGGGGGACTAGCTAGCCACGAGCAGTACTTC. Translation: CASSLEGGLASHEQYF.

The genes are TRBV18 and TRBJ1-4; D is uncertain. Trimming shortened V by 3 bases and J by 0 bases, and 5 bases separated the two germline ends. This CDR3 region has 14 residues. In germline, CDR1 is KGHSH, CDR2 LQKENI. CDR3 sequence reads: CASSPTTTNEKLFF. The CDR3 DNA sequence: TGTGCCAGCTCACCGACAACAACTAATGAAAAACTGTTTTTT.

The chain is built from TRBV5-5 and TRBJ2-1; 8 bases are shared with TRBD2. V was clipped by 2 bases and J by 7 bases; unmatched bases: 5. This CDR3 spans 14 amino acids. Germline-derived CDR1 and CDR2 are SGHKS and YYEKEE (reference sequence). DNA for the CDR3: TGTGCCAGCAGCTTAAGCGGGAGTGGAAATGAGCAGTTCTTC. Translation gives CASSLSGSGNEQFF.

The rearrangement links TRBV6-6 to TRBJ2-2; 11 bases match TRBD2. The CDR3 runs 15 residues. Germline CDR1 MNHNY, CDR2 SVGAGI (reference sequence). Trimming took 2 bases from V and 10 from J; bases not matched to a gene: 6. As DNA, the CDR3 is TGTGCCAGCAGTTACGGACTAGCGGGCAATGAGGAGCTGTTTTTT. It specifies CASSYGLAGNEELFF.

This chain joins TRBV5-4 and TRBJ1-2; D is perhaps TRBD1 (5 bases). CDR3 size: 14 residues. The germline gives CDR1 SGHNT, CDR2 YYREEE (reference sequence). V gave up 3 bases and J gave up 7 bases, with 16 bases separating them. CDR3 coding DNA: TGTGCCAGCAGCTCGGGACGACCCGTTGGTGGCTACACCTTC. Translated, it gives CASSSGRPVGGYTF. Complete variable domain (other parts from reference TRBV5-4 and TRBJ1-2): ETGVTQSPTHLIKTRGQQVTLRCSSQSGHNTVSWYQQALGQGPQFIFQYYREEENGRGNFPPRFSGLQFPNYSSELNVNALELDDSALYLCASSSGRPVGGYTFGSGTRLTVV.

CDR3 sequence (DNA): TGTGCCAGCAGTGTTGTCGGGATTAATGAAAAACTGTTTTTT. Protein sequence: CASSVVGINEKLFF. The gene calls are TRBV6-1 and TRBJ1-4; D is undetermined. The V gene lost 4 bases and the J gene lost 4 bases, with 10 bases spanning the gap. CDR3 length equals 14 residues. Per the germline V gene, CDR1 is MNHNS and CDR2 is SASEGT.

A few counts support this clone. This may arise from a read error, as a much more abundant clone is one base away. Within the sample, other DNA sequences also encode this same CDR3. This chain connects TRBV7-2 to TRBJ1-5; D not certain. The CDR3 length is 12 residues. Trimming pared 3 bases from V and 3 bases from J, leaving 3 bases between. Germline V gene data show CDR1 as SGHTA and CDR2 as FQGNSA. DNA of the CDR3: TGTGCCAGCAGCTTGTACAATCAGCCCCAGCATTTT. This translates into CASSLYNQPQHF. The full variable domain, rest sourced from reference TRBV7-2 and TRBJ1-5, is GAGVSQSPSNKVTEKGKDVELRCDPISGHTALYWYRQSLGQGLEFLIYFQGNSAPDKSGLPSDRFSAERTGGSVSTLTIQRTQQEDSAVYLCASSLYNQPQHFGDGTRLSIL.

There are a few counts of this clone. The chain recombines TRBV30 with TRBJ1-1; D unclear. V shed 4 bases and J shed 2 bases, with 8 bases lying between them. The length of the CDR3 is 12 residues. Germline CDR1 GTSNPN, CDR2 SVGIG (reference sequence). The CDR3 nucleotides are TGTGCCTGGACCGGACGTAACACTGAAGCTTTCTTT. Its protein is CAWTGRNTEAFF.

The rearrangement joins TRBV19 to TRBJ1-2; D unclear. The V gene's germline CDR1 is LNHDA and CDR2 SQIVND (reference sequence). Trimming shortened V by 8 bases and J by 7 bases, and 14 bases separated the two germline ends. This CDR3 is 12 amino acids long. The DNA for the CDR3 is TGTGCCAGTTTTAAGGCTGGGTTTGGCTACACCTTC. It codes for CASFKAGFGYTF. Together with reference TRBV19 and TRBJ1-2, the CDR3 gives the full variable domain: DGGITQSPKYLFRKEGQNVTLSCEQNLNHDAMYWYRQDPGQGLRLIYYSQIVNDFQKGDIAEGYSVSREKKESFPLTVTSAQKNPTAFYLCASFKAGFGYTFGSGTRLTVV.

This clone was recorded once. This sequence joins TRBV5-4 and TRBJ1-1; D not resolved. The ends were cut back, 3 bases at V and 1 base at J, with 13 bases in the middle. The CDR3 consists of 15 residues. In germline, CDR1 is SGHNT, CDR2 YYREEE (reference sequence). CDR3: CASSSRTDGNTEAFF. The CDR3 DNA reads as TGTGCCAGCAGCTCTAGGACCGACGGGAACACTGAAGCTTTCTTT.

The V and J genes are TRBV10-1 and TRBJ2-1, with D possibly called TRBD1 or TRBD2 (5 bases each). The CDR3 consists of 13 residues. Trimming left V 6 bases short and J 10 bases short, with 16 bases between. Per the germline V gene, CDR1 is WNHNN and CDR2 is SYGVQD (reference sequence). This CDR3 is CASSRGPPGEQFF. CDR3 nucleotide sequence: TGCGCCAGCAGCCGGGGACCGCCTGGCGAGCAGTTCTTC.

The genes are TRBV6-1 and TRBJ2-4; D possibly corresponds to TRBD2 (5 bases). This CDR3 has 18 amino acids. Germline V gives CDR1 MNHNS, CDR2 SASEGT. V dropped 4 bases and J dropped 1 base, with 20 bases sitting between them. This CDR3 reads CASSGEVEGSRAKNIQYF. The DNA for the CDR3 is TGTGCCAGCAGTGGCGAGGTTGAGGGTAGTAGGGCCAAAAACATTCAGTACTTC.

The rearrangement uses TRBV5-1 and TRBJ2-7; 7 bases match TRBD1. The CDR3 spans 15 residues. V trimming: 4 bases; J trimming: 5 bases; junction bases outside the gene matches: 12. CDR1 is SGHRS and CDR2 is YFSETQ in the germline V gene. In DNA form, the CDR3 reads TGCGCCAGCAGCCTTAGAATAACGACAGGGCACGAGCAGTACTTC. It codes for CASSLRITTGHEQYF.

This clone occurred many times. The CDR3 region is CASRNRDSEKLFF. CDR3 in DNA: TGTGCCAGCAGGAACAGGGACAGTGAAAAACTGTTTTTT. The genes are TRBV7-8 and TRBJ1-4, with TRBD1 identical over 7 bases. The CDR3 consists of 13 residues. The J segment lost 7 bases and the V segment lost 6 bases, leaving 5 bases of the junction unmatched. Germline V gives CDR1 SGHVS, CDR2 FQNEAQ.

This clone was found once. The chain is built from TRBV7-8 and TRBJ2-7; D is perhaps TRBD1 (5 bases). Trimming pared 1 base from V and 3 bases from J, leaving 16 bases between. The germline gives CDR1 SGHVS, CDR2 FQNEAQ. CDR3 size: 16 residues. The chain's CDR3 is CASSLVGSGAVYEQYF. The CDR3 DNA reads TGTGCCAGCAGCTTAGTCGGAAGTGGGGCCGTCTACGAGCAGTACTTC. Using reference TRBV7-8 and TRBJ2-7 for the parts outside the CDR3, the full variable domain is GAGVSQSPRYKVAKRGQDVALRCDPISGHVSLFWYQQALGQGPEFLTYFQNEAQLDKSGLPSDRFFAERPEGSVSTLKIQRTQQEDSAVYLCASSLVGSGAVYEQYFGPGTRLTVT.

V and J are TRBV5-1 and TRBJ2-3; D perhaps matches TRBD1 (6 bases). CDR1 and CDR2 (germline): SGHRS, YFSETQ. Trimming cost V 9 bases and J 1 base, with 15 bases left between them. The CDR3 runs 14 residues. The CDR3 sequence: CATNPGARTDTQYF. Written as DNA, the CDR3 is TGCGCCACCAACCCAGGGGCCCGCACAGATACGCAGTATTTT.

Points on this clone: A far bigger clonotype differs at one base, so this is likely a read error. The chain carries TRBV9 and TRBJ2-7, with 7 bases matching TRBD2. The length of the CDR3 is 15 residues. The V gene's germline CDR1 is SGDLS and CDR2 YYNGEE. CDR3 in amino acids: CTSSVRIAGVNEQYF. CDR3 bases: TGTACCAGCAGCGTAAGAATCGCGGGAGTAAACGAGCAGTACTTC.

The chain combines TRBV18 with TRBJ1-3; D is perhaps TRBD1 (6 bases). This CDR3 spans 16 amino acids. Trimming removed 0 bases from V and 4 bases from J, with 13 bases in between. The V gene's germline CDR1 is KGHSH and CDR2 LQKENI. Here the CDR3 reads CASSPPSAGAGNTIYF. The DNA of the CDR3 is TGTGCCAGCTCACCACCCTCCGCGGGGGCAGGAAACACCATATATTTT.

CDR3 in amino acids: CASSEPGSYSTDTQYF. The CDR3 bases are TGTGCCAGCAGCGAACCGGGATCCTATAGCACAGATACGCAGTATTTT. The V call is TRBV5-8, the J call TRBJ2-3; maybe TRBD2 (5 bases). The V end was cut by 4 bases, the J end by 0 bases, with 15 bases between. The CDR3 length is 16 residues. Germline CDR1 SGHTS, CDR2 YDEGEE.